A single sample is the source of the 11 T cell receptor beta chains below, sequenced in a study of CD8 T cells in ankylosing spondylitis. Whole-study results and caveats: Ankylosing spondylitis blood appeared to be characterized by a TCR beta motif of eight or nine highly homologous variants.

A single record per CDR3 protein comes from TCRdb applying MiXCR to the 5' RACE reads. This sample carries some 85,000 distinct CDR3 sequences, roughly 10% of them seen once, and the ten largest clones take about 30%. These TCRs' antigens remain unknown. Specimen: blood, either unsorted or a sorted T cell fraction (not recorded which). The receptors come from a male donor with ankylosing spondylitis.

The chain carries TRBV5-6 and TRBJ2-5; a weak D match, TRBD2 (5 bases). Germline V lookup: CDR1 SGHDT, CDR2 YYEEEE. The V gene lost 2 bases and the J gene lost 1 base, with 15 bases spanning the gap. This CDR3 has 16 amino acids. CDR3 protein: CASSFPSSSLQETQYF. The CDR3, as DNA: TGTGCCAGCAGCTTTCCTAGCAGTAGTCTCCAAGAGACCCAGTACTTC. The full variable domain, with the rest looked up from reference TRBV5-6 and TRBJ2-5, is DAGVTQSPTHLIKTRGQQVTLRCSPKSGHDTVSWYQQALGQGPQFIFQYYEEEERQRGNFPDRFSGHQFPNYSSELNVNALLLGDSALYLCASSFPSSSLQETQYFGPGTRLLVL.

In its sample, this clonotype was seen many times. The J gene is TRBJ2-2, the V gene TRBV15, with a tentative D call TRBD1 (6 bases). Germline V gives CDR1 LNHNV, CDR2 YYDKDF (reference sequence). Trimming shortened V by 0 bases and J by 5 bases, and 10 bases separated the two germline ends. The CDR3 length is 15 residues. DNA of the CDR3: TGTGCCACCAGCAGAGAGGGGACATTGACCGGGGAGCTGTTTTTT. It yields the protein CATSREGTLTGELFF.

This sequence joins TRBV19 and TRBJ1-5; TRBD1 aligns across 7 bases. The V gene end was trimmed by 4 bases and the J gene end by 7 bases; junction bases not matched to a gene: 10. The CDR3 loop spans 15 amino acids. The germline V gene has CDR1 LNHDA and CDR2 SQIVND (reference sequence). The CDR3 loop reads CASSTHTLGGQPQHF. The CDR3, as DNA: TGTGCCAGTAGTACTCATACGTTAGGGGGCCAGCCCCAGCATTTT. Complete variable domain (other parts from reference TRBV19 and TRBJ1-5): DGGITQSPKYLFRKEGQNVTLSCEQNLNHDAMYWYRQDPGQGLRLIYYSQIVNDFQKGDIAEGYSVSREKKESFPLTVTSAQKNPTAFYLCASSTHTLGGQPQHFGDGTRLSIL.

This clonotype was counted ten times or more. The chain joins TRBV29-1 to TRBJ2-1; no definite D call. The CDR3 runs 11 residues. Trimming cost V 7 bases and J 6 bases, with 10 bases left between them. CDR1 and CDR2 from the germline V gene are SQVTM and ANQGSEA. CDR3 sequence (DNA): TGCAGCGGCCTTACTGCCAATGAGCAGTTCTTC. Its protein product is CSGLTANEQFF.

This clonotype was counted at least ten times. The chain uses TRBV3-1 and TRBJ2-7, with TRBD1 identical over 8 bases. Trimming took 4 bases from V and 2 from J; bases not matched to a gene: 7. The CDR3 covers 15 residues. Germline-derived CDR1 and CDR2 are LGHDT and YNNKEL (reference sequence). The CDR3 coding sequence is TGTGCCAGCAGCCGCATGACAGGGGTCCCCTACGAGCAGTACTTC. This gives the protein CASSRMTGVPYEQYF.

In this sample, this clonotype turned up a few times. The chain carries TRBV25-1 and TRBJ2-7, with a weak D call TRBD2 (6 bases). The V and J ends lost 3 bases and 0 bases respectively, with 18 bases between them. The CDR3 spans 17 residues. CDR1 and CDR2 (germline): MGHDK, SYGVNS. The CDR3 reads CASSERREHRTSYEQYV. The CDR3 DNA reads TGTGCCAGCAGTGAGAGGAGGGAACACCGAACCTCCTACGAGCAGTACGTC.

This clonotype was seen a handful of times. The V gene is TRBV20-1, the J gene TRBJ2-1, with 15 bases that match TRBD2. CDR3 length: 17 amino acids. Germline CDR1 is DFQATT and CDR2 is SNEGSKA (reference sequence). With 6 bases clipped from V and 4 bases from J, the junction kept 10 bases outside the gene matches. CDR3 amino acids: CSAPRTSGREIYNEQFF. The CDR3 DNA reads TGCAGTGCCCCAAGGACTAGCGGGAGGGAAATTTACAATGAGCAGTTCTTC.

This clonotype was counted ten times or more. The chain recombines TRBV11-2 with TRBJ2-1; TRBD2 agrees at 13 bases. The CDR3 loop spans 17 amino acids. From germline, CDR1 is SGHAT and CDR2 FQNNGV. Losses at the gene ends were 5 bases for V and 2 bases for J; bases not matched to a gene: 6. CDR3 sequence: CASSHGTSGITYNEQFF. The CDR3 DNA is TGTGCCAGCAGCCATGGGACTAGCGGGATAACCTACAATGAGCAGTTCTTC.

The chain combines TRBV20-1 with TRBJ2-1; 9 nucleotides agree with TRBD2. CDR3 size: 16 residues. J was trimmed by 4 bases and V by 0 bases; bases with no gene match: 7. Germline V lookup: CDR1 DFQATT, CDR2 SNEGSKA (reference sequence). This CDR3 is CSARDRISGRYNEQFF. The CDR3 region has the DNA TGCAGTGCTAGAGACCGGATAAGCGGGAGGTACAATGAGCAGTTCTTC.

This clonotype has a handful of counts. The rearrangement joins TRBV30 to TRBJ2-7; D remains unclear. Looked up from germline, CDR1 is GTSNPN and CDR2 is SVGIG (reference sequence). The CDR3 spans 13 residues. Trimming stripped 3 bases from V and 4 bases from J, with 13 bases between. The CDR3 DNA sequence: TGTGCCTGGAGCGATAGGGTATCGTACGAGCAGTACTTC. Its protein product is CAWSDRVSYEQYF.

J is TRBJ2-3 and V is TRBV7-9, with 7 bases identical to TRBD2. The CDR3 consists of 16 residues. Germline CDR1 SEHNR, CDR2 FQNEAQ (reference sequence). Trimming took 6 bases from V and 2 from J; bases not matched to a gene: 11. CDR3 nucleotide sequence: TGTGCCAGCAGGGAAGTAACAGCGGGGACCACAGATACGCAGTATTTT. It translates to CASREVTAGTTDTQYF.